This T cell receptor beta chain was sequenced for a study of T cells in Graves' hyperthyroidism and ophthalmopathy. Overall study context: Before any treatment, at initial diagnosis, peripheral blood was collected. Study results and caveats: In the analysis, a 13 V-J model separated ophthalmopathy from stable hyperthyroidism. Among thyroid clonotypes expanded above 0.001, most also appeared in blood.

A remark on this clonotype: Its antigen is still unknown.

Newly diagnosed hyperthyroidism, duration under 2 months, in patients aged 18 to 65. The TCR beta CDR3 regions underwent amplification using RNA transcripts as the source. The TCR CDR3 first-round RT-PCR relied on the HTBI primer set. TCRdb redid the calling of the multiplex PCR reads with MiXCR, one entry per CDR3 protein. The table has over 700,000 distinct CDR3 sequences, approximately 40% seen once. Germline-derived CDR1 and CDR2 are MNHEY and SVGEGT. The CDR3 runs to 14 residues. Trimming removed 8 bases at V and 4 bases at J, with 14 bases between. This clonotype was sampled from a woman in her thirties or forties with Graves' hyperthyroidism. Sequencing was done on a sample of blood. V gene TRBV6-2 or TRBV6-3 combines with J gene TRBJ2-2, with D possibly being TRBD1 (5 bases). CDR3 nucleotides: TGTGCCAGCGCCCAGGGTCGGGTCACCGGGGAGCTGTTTTTT. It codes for CASAQGRVTGELFF.